Reported below is one T cell receptor (beta chain). Its target is unknown. The data were obtained in a study of T cell repertoires in cytomegalovirus infection. Study details: TCR beta signatures that were public indicated CMV infection and matching HLA type.

The CDR3 is 14 residues long. V lost 4 bases and J 6 bases, leaving 15 bases between the germline ends. General observations from the study: HLA-C-restricted TCR beta clonotypes specific for CMV led the ex vivo response.

TCRdb itself ran the reads through MiXCR, one entry per CDR3 protein. The sample lists about 920,000 distinct CDR3 sequences, approximately 30% occurring once. This chain connects TRBV12-3 or TRBV12-4 to TRBJ1-1; a weak D match, TRBD1 (6 bases). Sequences were derived from cultured CD8+ T cells from PBMCs, sampled from culture after CMV antigen stimulation. The origin of this receptor is a human donor in good health (CMV status not recorded). Some clones in this sample may be carry-over from other donors' samples. CDR3 nucleotides: TGTGCCAGCAGTTCTTTCGACAGGAGCGCTGAAGCTTTCTTT. Its translation: CASSSFDRSAEAFF.